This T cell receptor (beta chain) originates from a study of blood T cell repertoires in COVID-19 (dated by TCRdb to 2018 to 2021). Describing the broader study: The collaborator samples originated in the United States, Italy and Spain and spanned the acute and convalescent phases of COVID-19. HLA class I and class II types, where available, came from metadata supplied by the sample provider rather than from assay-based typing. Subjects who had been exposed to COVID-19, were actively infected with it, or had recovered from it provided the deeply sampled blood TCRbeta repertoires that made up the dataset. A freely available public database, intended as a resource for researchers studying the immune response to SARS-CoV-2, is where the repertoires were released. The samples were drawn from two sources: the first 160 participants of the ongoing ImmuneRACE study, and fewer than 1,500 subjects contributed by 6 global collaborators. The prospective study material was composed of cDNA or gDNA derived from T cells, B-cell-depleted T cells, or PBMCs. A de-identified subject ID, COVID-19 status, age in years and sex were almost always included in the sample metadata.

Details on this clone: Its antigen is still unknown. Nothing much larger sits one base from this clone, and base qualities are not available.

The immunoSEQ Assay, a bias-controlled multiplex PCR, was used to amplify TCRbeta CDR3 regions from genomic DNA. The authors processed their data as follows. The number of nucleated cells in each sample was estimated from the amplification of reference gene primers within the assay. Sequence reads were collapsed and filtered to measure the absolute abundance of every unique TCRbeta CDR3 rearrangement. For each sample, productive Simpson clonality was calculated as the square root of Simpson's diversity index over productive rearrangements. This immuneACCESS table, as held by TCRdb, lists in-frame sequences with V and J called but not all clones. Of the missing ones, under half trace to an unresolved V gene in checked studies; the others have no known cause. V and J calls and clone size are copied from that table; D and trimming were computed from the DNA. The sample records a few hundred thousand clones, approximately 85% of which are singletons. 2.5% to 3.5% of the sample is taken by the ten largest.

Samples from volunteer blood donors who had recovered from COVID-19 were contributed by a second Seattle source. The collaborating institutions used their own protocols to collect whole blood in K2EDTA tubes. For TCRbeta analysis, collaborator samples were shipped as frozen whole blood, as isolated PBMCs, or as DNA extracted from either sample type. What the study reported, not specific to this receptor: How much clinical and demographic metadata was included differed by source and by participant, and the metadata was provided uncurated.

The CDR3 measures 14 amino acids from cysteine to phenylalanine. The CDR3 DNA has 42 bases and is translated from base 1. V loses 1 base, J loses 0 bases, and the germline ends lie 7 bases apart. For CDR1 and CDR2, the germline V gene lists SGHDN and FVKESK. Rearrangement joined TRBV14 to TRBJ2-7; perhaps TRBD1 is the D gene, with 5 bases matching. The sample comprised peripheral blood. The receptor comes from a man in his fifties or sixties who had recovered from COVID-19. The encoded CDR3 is CASSQGQPSYEQYF. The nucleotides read TGTGCCAGCAGCCAAGGACAGCCCTCCTACGAGCAGTACTTC.